This T cell receptor (beta chain) was profiled in a study of beta chain features in type 1 diabetes. Study observations and caveats: There were fewer insertions and more deletions at the VDJ junctions of type 1 diabetes patients. Patients showed naive, central memory and Treg TCRB repertoires that appeared more similar than those of healthy donors.

Since all of the isolated RNA was reverse transcribed, expressed TCRB transcripts were what got sequenced. Data came from immunoSEQ multiplex PCR; TCRdb stores just in-frame clones and leaves some out. The repertoire has about 240,000 clones, roughly 30% of them found once; the top ten carry under 5%. The V gene end was trimmed by 6 bases and the J gene end by 6 bases; junction bases not matched to a gene: 8. The CDR3 runs to 14 residues. Germline CDR1 SGHTA, CDR2 FQGNSA. Points on this clone: The target antigen is unknown.

Sequencing was performed on central memory CD4+ T cells from blood. The chain links TRBV7-2 to TRBJ2-3, with TRBD2 identical over 8 bases. The receptor's source is a young man in good health. CDR3: CASRNPGGRDTQYF. CDR3 in DNA: TGTGCCAGCAGAAACCCGGGGGGGCGGGATACGCAGTATTTT.